Here is one T cell receptor (beta chain) with its context. Its antigen is still unknown. Base qualities are not recorded, but no much larger clone differs from it by a single base. Cut back by 6 bases and 2 bases, the V and J ends lie 10 bases apart. Taken from cysteine to phenylalanine, the CDR3 has 13 residues. Only the CDR3 portion is preserved as DNA: 39 bases, with reading frame beginning at the first base. The record originates from a study of patients and donors after allogeneic stem cell transplantation (TCRdb year 2020). Receptors were amplified or captured by RT-PCR. Sequencing relied on a NextSeq 550. TCRdb reworked the public reads: Q25 trimming with fastp, MiXCR clone assembly, productive beta chains retained. Rows with a matching CDR3 protein are joined into one entry that keeps the most common DNA and genes. For this sample the table gives roughly 200,000 distinct CDR3 sequences, of which 38% were detected only once. The ten top clones hold 11% of the sample.

Sequences were obtained from blood, either unsorted or a sorted T cell fraction (not recorded which). The clonotype was recovered from a human donor who was either an allogeneic HSCT recipient or a stem cell or donor lymphocyte infusion donor (not recorded which). It is not recorded whose cells these are; they may come from a transplant donor. The V and J segments used are TRBV12-3 or TRBV12-4 and TRBJ1-2, with no confidently assigned D gene. The DNA sequence reads TGTGCCAGCAGCCCTCGGGGAAACTATGGCTACACCTTC. Its protein reads: CASSPRGNYGYTF.